The source of this T cell receptor (beta chain) is a study of graft-versus-host responses after intestinal transplantation. This CDR3 has 13 amino acids. Germline V gene data show CDR1 as MGHDK and CDR2 as SYGVNS. V lost 0 bases, J lost 8 bases, and 2 bases stayed unmatched. Libraries were prepared by immunoSEQ multiplex PCR; TCRdb keeps only in-frame clonotypes and omits some of them. The profile shows 85,000 to 100,000 clones, roughly nine tenths of them singletons. On this clone itself: As yet, its antigen is unknown.

The sequences come from unstimulated CD4+ T cells sorted from spleen or lymph node cells, collected before intestinal transplant. This TCR came from a human donor who received an intestinal transplant. V gene TRBV25-1 combines with J gene TRBJ1-2; TRBD1 matches 8 bases. The CDR3 sequence: CASSEYRGRGYTF. The CDR3 DNA follows: TGTGCCAGCAGTGAATACAGGGGGCGGGGCTACACCTTC.